This passage covers 28 T cell receptor beta chains from one sample sequenced in a study of blood T cells in healthy people across ages (dated by TCRdb to between 2015 and 2016). The library was built by means of 5' RACE. The sequencer listed for this sample is Illumina HiSeq 2500. A second 7 to 11 cycle PCR used a sample-barcoded 5' primer and a J-beta primer mix. In-frame beta chains were kept once TCRdb had trimmed the public reads at Q25 with fastp and called clones with MiXCR. Merged by CDR3 protein, the rows form single entries marked with the most common genes and DNA. In this sample the table shows 700,000 to 900,000 distinct CDR3 sequences, about 48% of which occur a single time. The ten top clones hold about two fifths of the sample. Specimen: blood. These receptors all stem from a man older than 75 in good health.

The chain combines TRBV2 with TRBJ1-1, with a tentative D call TRBD1 (6 bases). Germline CDR1 reads SNHLY; CDR2 reads FYNNEI. V dropped 4 bases and J dropped 0 bases, with 9 bases sitting between them. The CDR3 loop spans 14 amino acids. This CDR3 is CASSVYRVNTEAFF. CDR3 sequence (DNA): TGTGCCAGCAGTGTTTACAGGGTGAACACTGAAGCTTTCTTT. Full variable domain (remainder filled in from reference TRBV2 and TRBJ1-1): EPEVTQTPSHQVTQMGQEVILRCVPISNHLYFYWYRQILGQKVEFLVSFYNNEISEKSEIFDDQFSVERPDGSNFTLKIRSTKLEDSAMYFCASSVYRVNTEAFFGQGTRLTVV.

This clonotype was detected once. The chain recombines TRBV24-1 with TRBJ2-2; 10 nucleotides match TRBD2. The junction had 10 bases not matched to a gene; V was cut back by 9 bases and J by 4 bases. From germline, CDR1 is KGHDR and CDR2 SFDVKD. The CDR3 consists of 16 residues. In nucleotides, the CDR3 is TGTGCCACCGGGTTGACTAGCGGGTCTCTCACCGGGGAGCTGTTTTTT. Amino acid sequence: CATGLTSGSLTGELFF.

V usage is TRBV6-5 and J usage is TRBJ2-5; D may be TRBD2 (7 bases). The germline gives CDR1 MNHEY, CDR2 SVGAGI. The CDR3 totals 13 residues. V lost 6 bases to trimming and J lost 5 bases, with 13 bases between them. The CDR3 DNA reads TGTGCCAGCAGGCGCGGGGGCGGGGAGACCCAGTACTTC. This encodes CASRRGGGETQYF.

The chain recombines TRBV11-2 with TRBJ2-4; 9 nucleotides line up with TRBD2. V lost 1 base to trimming and J lost 2 bases; unmatched junction nucleotides: 12. Germline CDR1 reads SGHAT; CDR2 reads FQNNGV. This CDR3 spans 19 amino acids. The CDR3: CASSLVASGTKLTKNIQYF. The CDR3 DNA reads as TGTGCCAGCAGCTTAGTGGCTAGCGGGACGAAACTAACCAAAAACATTCAGTACTTC.

The chain has TRBV9 and TRBJ2-7; unclear D gene. V was pared by 0 bases and J by 3 bases, with 16 bases between. Germline CDR1 and CDR2: SGDLS and YYNGEE. This CDR3 is 16 amino acids long. In DNA form, the CDR3 reads TGTGCCAGCAGCGTAGCGGGCAGCGACCCGTTCTACGAGCAGTACTTC. It encodes CASSVAGSDPFYEQYF.

This clonotype came up a few times. The V call is TRBV6-6, the J call TRBJ2-1, with TRBD2 identical over 12 bases. In germline, CDR1 is MNHNY, CDR2 SVGAGI (reference sequence). The CDR3 is 15 amino acids. The CDR3 bases are TGTGCGACCGGGACTAGCGGGCGATCCTACAATGAGCAGTTCTTC. Translating gives CATGTSGRSYNEQFF.

The chain combines TRBV7-9 with TRBJ1-1, with D maybe TRBD1 (5 bases). The CDR3 sequence is 15 residues long. V dropped 5 bases and J dropped 4 bases, with 17 bases sitting between them. The germline gives CDR1 SEHNR, CDR2 FQNEAQ (reference sequence). The CDR3 sequence: CASSPRGGVSTEAFF. In DNA, the CDR3 is TGTGCCAGCAGCCCTAGAGGAGGGGTGAGCACTGAAGCTTTCTTT.

The V gene is TRBV5-1, the J gene TRBJ1-1; D unresolved. CDR3 length equals 15 residues. The V gene lost 0 bases and the J gene lost 2 bases, with 11 bases spanning the gap. Looked up from germline, CDR1 is SGHRS and CDR2 is YFSETQ. The CDR3 DNA is TGCGCCAGCAGCTTGGCTTTAGGGCCCAACACTGAAGCTTTCTTT. It codes for CASSLALGPNTEAFF.

The genes are TRBV10-3 and TRBJ2-3; no reliable D call. Trimming took off 1 base at V and 4 bases at J, with 3 bases between the two ends. The CDR3 runs to 12 residues. Germline CDR1 is ENHRY and CDR2 is SYGVKD. In DNA, the CDR3 is TGTGCCATCAGTGAGTGGGCAGATACGCAGTATTTT. Translation gives CAISEWADTQYF.

This clonotype showed up just a few times. CDR3 amino acids: CASSLGVAGTNNEQFF. The CDR3 bases are TGTGCCAGCAGCCTGGGGGTGGCGGGGACAAACAATGAGCAGTTCTTC. The chain combines TRBV4-2 with TRBJ2-1; D possibly matches TRBD1 or TRBD2 (6 bases each). Germline V gene sequence: CDR1 LGHNA, CDR2 YNFKEQ. The CDR3 sequence is 16 residues long. V dropped 4 bases and J dropped 5 bases, with 18 bases sitting between them.

This chain joins TRBV20-1 and TRBJ1-5; TRBD1 matches at 7 bases. From germline, CDR1 is DFQATT and CDR2 SNEGSKA (reference sequence). The V and J ends lost 5 bases and 4 bases, in that order; junction bases with no gene match: 8. CDR3 length equals 14 residues. The CDR3 DNA follows: TGCAGTGCTGCCGGACAGGCTGCAAATCAGCCCCAGCATTTT. It yields the protein CSAAGQAANQPQHF.

The chain carries TRBV29-1 and TRBJ2-1; D gene ambiguous. Trimming stripped 7 bases from V and 7 bases from J, with 20 bases between. This CDR3 has 14 residues. Germline assignment: CDR1 SQVTM and CDR2 ANQGSEA. The CDR3 protein is CSADRSAGLNEQFF. In nucleotides, the CDR3 is TGCAGCGCCGATCGGAGCGCAGGATTGAATGAGCAGTTCTTC.

The chain has TRBV7-7 and TRBJ2-6; D is unresolved. The CDR3 loop spans 18 amino acids. Germline V gene lookup returns CDR1 SSHAT and CDR2 FNYEAQ (reference sequence). V dropped 6 bases and J dropped 0 bases, with 18 bases sitting between them. The CDR3 nucleotides are TGTGCCAGCAGTCCTGACTTCCCCCTGAGCTCTGGGGCCAACGTCCTGACTTTC. Translated, it gives CASSPDFPLSSGANVLTF.

The genes are TRBV7-2 and TRBJ2-4, with 8 bases fitting TRBD1. Near its end, the DNA agrees better with TRBJ2-7, so the J call may be wrong. Germline V CDR1 and CDR2: SGHTA, FQGNSA. CDR3 length: 14 residues. CDR3 amino acids: CASSTRTGSGEQYF. The CDR3, as DNA: TGTGCCAGCAGCACCCGGACAGGGAGCGGCGAGCAGTACTTC.

Of note for this clonotype: A junction end diverges from the germline sequence, so it may reflect a read error. In DNA form, the CDR3 reads TGTACCAGCAGTAAACTCGGGACAGGTCTAAGCTCCTACGAGCAGTACTTC. Its protein is CTSSKLGTGLSSYEQYF. The chain uses TRBV28 and TRBJ2-7, with 8 bases matching TRBD1. This CDR3 region has 17 residues. Looked up from germline, CDR1 is MDHEN and CDR2 is SYDVKM.

This clonotype has only a few counts. The chain carries TRBV29-1 and TRBJ2-6; D is uncertain. The V gene's germline CDR1 is SQVTM and CDR2 ANQGSEA. V was trimmed by 5 bases and J by 0 bases, leaving 5 bases between them. The CDR3 has 13 amino acids. The DNA for the CDR3 is TGCAGCGTTCTTAGCTCTGGGGCCAACGTCCTGACTTTC. This translates into CSVLSSGANVLTF.

In this sample, this clonotype turned up a few times. The V and J genes are TRBV14 and TRBJ1-2, with D tentatively TRBD1 (6 bases). V lost 3 bases, J lost 3 bases, and 11 bases lay in between. Germline V gives CDR1 SGHDN, CDR2 FVKESK. The CDR3 totals 14 residues. The CDR3 sequence: CASSQEYRDYGYTF. The CDR3 DNA reads as TGTGCCAGCAGCCAGGAATACAGGGACTATGGCTACACCTTC.

CDR3 nucleotides: TGCAGTGCCACAGGAGGGGACAGCAGCTACGAGCAGTACTTC. It codes for CSATGGDSSYEQYF. The gene calls are TRBV20-1 and TRBJ2-7; perhaps TRBD1 as D (7 bases). This CDR3 is 14 amino acids long. V lost 6 bases and J 3 bases, leaving 18 bases between the germline ends. CDR1 and CDR2 from the germline V gene are DFQATT and SNEGSKA (reference sequence).

The V and J genes are TRBV5-6 and TRBJ2-7; 12 bases are a match to TRBD2. V lost 0 bases, J lost 7 bases, and 8 bases stayed unmatched. This CDR3 comprises 16 residues. The V gene's germline CDR1 is SGHDT and CDR2 YYEEEE. The CDR3 sequence: CASSLAASGRGREQYF. The CDR3 region has the DNA TGTGCCAGCAGCTTGGCCGCTAGCGGGAGGGGTAGGGAGCAGTACTTC.

The J gene is TRBJ2-1, the V gene TRBV7-9, with 8 positions matching TRBD2. The CDR3 runs 17 residues. Germline CDR1 is SEHNR and CDR2 is FQNEAQ (reference sequence). Germline trimming cut 0 bases from V and 4 bases from J; bases unmatched to any gene: 8. Written as DNA, the CDR3 is TGTGCCAGCAGCTTAGCGAGAGGAACTAGCGGATACAATGAGCAGTTCTTC. Protein: CASSLARGTSGYNEQFF.

The gene calls are TRBV4-1 and TRBJ2-1; 8 bases map to TRBD2. CDR1 is MGHRA, CDR2 YSYEKL, per germline. This CDR3 comprises 16 residues. With 0 bases clipped from V and 10 bases from J, the junction kept 11 bases outside the gene matches. The CDR3 DNA reads as TGCGCCAGCAGCCAAGATGAACTCAACCGGGGGGGCGAGCAGTTCTTC. This gives the protein CASSQDELNRGGEQFF.

Turning to this clonotype: An end of the junction differs from the germline gene, which may be a read error. The CDR3 DNA reads TGTGCCGGCAGCGGGGCAGTCAGTTCACCCCTCCACTTT. Amino acid sequence: CAGSGAVSSPLHF. The chain joins TRBV4-2 to TRBJ1-6; possible D gene TRBD1, 5 bases. CDR1 is LGHNA, CDR2 YNFKEQ, per germline. This CDR3 spans 13 amino acids.

The chain uses TRBV12-3 or TRBV12-4 and TRBJ1-4, with D uncertain. This CDR3 comprises 15 residues. Trimming removed 0 bases at V and 8 bases at J, with 13 bases between. The CDR3 sequence is CASSLAGPSPEKLFF. In DNA, the CDR3 is TGTGCCAGCAGTTTAGCGGGCCCCAGCCCCGAAAAACTGTTTTTT.

The V gene is TRBV20-1, the J gene TRBJ2-1; D may be TRBD1 or TRBD2 (6 bases each). Germline V gives CDR1 DFQATT, CDR2 SNEGSKA (reference sequence). Trimming removed 8 bases at V and 4 bases at J, with 24 bases between. The CDR3 is 16 amino acids. CDR3 coding DNA: TGCAGTCCAAAAAGCCGTCTGGCGGGACATTACAATGAGCAGTTCTTC. It codes for CSPKSRLAGHYNEQFF.

This clonotype was seen a handful of times. The junction and the germline gene differ at one end; a read error may be behind it. The genes are TRBV5-1 and TRBJ2-7; D perhaps matches TRBD1 (6 bases). Germline-derived CDR1 and CDR2 are SGHRS and YFSETQ. The CDR3 consists of 15 residues. The CDR3 is CASSLDGTGSYEQYF. CDR3 bases: TGTGCCAGCAGCTTAGACGGAACAGGGAGCTACGAGCAGTACTTC.

This clonotype was seen just once. The J gene is TRBJ1-1, the V gene TRBV29-1; unclear D gene. There are 14 residues in the CDR3. CDR1 and CDR2 from the germline V gene are SQVTM and ANQGSEA. V was shortened by 6 bases and J by 0 bases, with 14 bases between the two germline ends. The CDR3 loop is CSVPGAGLNTEAFF. CDR3 bases: TGCAGCGTCCCAGGTGCAGGATTGAACACTGAAGCTTTCTTT.

This chain links TRBV20-1 with TRBJ2-4; unclear D gene. This CDR3 has 13 residues. From germline, CDR1 is DFQATT and CDR2 SNEGSKA (reference sequence). Trimming pared 1 base from V and 3 bases from J, leaving 7 bases between. CDR3 residues: CSARALLKNIQYF. CDR3 bases: TGCAGTGCTAGAGCCCTTCTCAAAAACATTCAGTACTTC.

This clonotype was picked up a small number of times. The CDR3 nucleotides read TGCAGTGCCCCTCACCGGGGGATAGAGACCCAGTACTTC. This gives the protein CSAPHRGIETQYF. V is TRBV20-1 and J is TRBJ2-5; D perhaps matches TRBD2 (6 bases). The CDR3 runs 13 residues. CDR1 and CDR2 (germline): DFQATT, SNEGSKA (reference sequence). V shed 6 bases and J shed 4 bases, with 15 bases lying between them.